Many counts were recorded for the clone carrying this T cell receptor (beta chain). As yet, its antigen is unknown. Investigators amplified TCR beta CDR3 regions from RNA transcripts. RT-PCR in the first round used HTBI primers; a second-round multiplex PCR followed. Via MiXCR, TCRdb re-called the multiplex PCR reads, giving one row per CDR3 protein. This table has about 210,000 distinct CDR3 sequences, 29% appearing once. The CDR3 sequence is 14 residues long. The V gene lost 0 bases and the J gene lost 1 base, with 4 bases spanning the gap. Per the germline V gene, CDR1 is SGHVS and CDR2 is FNYEAQ. This specimen belongs to a study of Graves' ophthalmopathy and Graves' hyperthyroidism. Overall study findings and caveats: Most expanded clonotypes in thyroid above 0.001 frequency also showed up in blood.

The chain joins TRBV7-6 to TRBJ1-5; D gene ambiguous. Material: peripheral blood. The TCR was taken from a man aged 50-60 years with Graves' ophthalmopathy. The CDR3 reads CASSLAESNQPQHF. The CDR3 nucleotides are TGTGCCAGCAGCTTAGCAGAGAGCAATCAGCCCCAGCATTTT.